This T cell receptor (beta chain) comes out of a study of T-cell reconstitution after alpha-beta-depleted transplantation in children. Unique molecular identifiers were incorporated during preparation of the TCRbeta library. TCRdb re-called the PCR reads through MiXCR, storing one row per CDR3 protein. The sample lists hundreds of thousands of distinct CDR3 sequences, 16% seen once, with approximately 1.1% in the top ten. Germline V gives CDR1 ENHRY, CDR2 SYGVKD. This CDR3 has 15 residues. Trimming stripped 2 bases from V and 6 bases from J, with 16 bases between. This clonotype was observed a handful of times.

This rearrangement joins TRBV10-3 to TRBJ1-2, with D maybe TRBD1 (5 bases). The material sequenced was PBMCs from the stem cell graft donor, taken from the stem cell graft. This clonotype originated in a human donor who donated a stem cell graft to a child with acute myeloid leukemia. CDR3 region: CAISEPTGVHHGYTF. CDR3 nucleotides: TGTGCCATCAGTGAGCCGACGGGGGTCCACCATGGCTACACCTTC.